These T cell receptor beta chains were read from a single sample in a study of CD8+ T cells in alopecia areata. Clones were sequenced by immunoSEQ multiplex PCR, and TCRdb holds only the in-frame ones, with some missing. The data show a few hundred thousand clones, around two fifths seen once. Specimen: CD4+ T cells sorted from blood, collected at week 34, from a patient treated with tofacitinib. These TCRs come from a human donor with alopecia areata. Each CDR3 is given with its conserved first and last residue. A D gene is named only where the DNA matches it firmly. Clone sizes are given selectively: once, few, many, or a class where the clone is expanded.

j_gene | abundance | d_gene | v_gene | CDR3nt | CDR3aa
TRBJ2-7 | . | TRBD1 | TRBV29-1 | TGCAGCGTTTACGCCGGGACAGGGAAGTACGAGCAGTACTTC | CSVYAGTGKYEQYF
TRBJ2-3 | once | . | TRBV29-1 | TGCAGCGGCAACAGGGAAGATACGCAGTATTTT | CSGNREDTQYF
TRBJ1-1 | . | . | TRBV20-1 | TGCAGTGCTAGCCCCGGGGAGAAAGCTTTCTTT | CSASPGEKAFF
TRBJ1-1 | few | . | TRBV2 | TGTGCCAGCAGTGAACCGGGGACGGATAATAGAGCTTTCTTT | CASSEPGTDNRAFF
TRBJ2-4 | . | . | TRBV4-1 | TGCGCCAGCAGCCAAGGCCTCAAGGTCCGGGTGGCCAAAAACATTCAGTACTTC | CASSQGLKVRVAKNIQYF
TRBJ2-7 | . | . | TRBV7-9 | TGTGCCAGCAGCCGGACAGCCTCCTACGAGCAGTACTTC | CASSRTASYEQYF
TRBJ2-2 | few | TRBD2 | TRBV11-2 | TGTGCCAGCAGCCGAGGACTAGCGGGGGCCGCGAACACCGGGGAGCTGTTTTTT | CASSRGLAGAANTGELFF
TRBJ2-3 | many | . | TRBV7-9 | TGTGCCAGCAGTTCTGGCGAGGATACGCAGTATTTT | CASSSGEDTQYF
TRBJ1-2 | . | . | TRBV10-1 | TGCGCCAGCAGTGAGAACGGCAACTATGGCTACACCTTC | CASSENGNYGYTF
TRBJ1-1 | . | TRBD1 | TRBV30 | TGTGCCTGGACGCGACAGGGGAACACTGAAGCTTTCTTT | CAWTRQGNTEAFF
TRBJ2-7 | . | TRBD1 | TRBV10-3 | TGTGCCATCAGCAGGGGGATCTCCTACGAGCAGTACTTC | CAISRGISYEQYF
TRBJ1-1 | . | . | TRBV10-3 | TGTGCCATCAGGGGGCCAATGAACACTGAAGCTTTCTTT | CAIRGPMNTEAFF
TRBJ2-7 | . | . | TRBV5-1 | TGCGCCAGCAGCCTCTCGACACCGGCCACCTACGAGCAGTACTTC | CASSLSTPATYEQYF
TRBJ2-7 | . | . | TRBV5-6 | TGTGCCAGCAGACCGACAGGAGGGTCCTACGAGCAGTACTTC | CASRPTGGSYEQYF
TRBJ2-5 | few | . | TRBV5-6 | TGTGCCAGCAGCATACAAGAGACCCAGTACTTC | CASSIQETQYF
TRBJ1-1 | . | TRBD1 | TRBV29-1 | TGCAGCGTTGAAGACAAGGGGGCGCCGAGAATTGAAGCTTTCTTT | CSVEDKGAPRIEAFF
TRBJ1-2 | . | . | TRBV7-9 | TGTGCCAGCAGCTTAGGCCAGGGGCGGATTTATGGCTACACCTTC | CASSLGQGRIYGYTF